This T cell receptor beta chain was recovered during a study of control samples from healthy donors and cancer patients. TCRdb's copy holds only in-frame clones and misses some; the assay was immunoSEQ multiplex PCR. The data show some 100,000 clones, about 88% seen once. CDR3 size: 17 residues. From germline, CDR1 is GTSNPN and CDR2 SVGIG (reference sequence). After removal of 5 bases from V and 4 bases from J, the junction contained 14 bases not matched to a gene. Sequencing was done on a sample of blood. The sequence was obtained from a woman aged 45-65 years in good health. The chain carries TRBV30 and TRBJ2-3; 11 bases are shared with TRBD2. The CDR3 reads CAWYTSGRAPRSDTQYF. The CDR3 DNA sequence: TGTGCCTGGTATACTAGCGGGAGAGCCCCTCGCTCAGATACGCAGTATTTT.